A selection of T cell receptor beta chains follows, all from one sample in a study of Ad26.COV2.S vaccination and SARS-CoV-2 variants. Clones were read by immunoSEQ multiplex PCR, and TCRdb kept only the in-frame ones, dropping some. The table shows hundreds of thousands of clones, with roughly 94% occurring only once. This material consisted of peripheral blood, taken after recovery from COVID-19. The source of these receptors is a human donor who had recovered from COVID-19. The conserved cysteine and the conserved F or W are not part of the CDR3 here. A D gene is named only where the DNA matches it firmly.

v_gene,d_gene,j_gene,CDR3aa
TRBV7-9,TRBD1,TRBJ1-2,ASSLTGTANYGYT
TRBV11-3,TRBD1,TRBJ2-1,ASSGQGAINEQF
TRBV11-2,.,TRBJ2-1,ASSSAPADNEQF
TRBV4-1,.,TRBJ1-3,ASSQPTSGNTIY
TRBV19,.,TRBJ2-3,ASSMRPSPDTQY
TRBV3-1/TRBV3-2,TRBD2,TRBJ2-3,ASSHWTSTDTQY
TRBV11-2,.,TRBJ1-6,ASSLDLGGFNNSPLH
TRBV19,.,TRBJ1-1,ASKWGNTEAF
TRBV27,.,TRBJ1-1,ASSRGSSNTEAF
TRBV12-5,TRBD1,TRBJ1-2,ASAWDSQYGYT
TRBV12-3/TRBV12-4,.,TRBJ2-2,ASTPRGAQELF
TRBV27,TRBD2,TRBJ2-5,ASSLSRAGGRETQY
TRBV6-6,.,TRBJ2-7,ASSYDDYEQY
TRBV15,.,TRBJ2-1,ATSKPWGYNEQF
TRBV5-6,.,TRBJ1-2,ASSLEGGGHGYT
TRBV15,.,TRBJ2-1,ATSRDWNEQF
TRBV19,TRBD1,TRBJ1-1,ASLTGGKAF
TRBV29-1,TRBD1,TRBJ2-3,SVDRGLTDTQY
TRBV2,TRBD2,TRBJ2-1,ASSGTSGPYNEQF
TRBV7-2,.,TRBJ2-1,ASSFRDLRLYNEQF
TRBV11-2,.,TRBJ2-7,ASSLGRSPSIYEQY
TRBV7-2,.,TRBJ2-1,ASSLVRGALRNEQF
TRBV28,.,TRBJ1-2,ASSQEANYGYT
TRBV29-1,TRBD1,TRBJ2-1,SVGPPRGQIHPNEQF
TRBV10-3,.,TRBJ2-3,AISESLSTSTDTQY
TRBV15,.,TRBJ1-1,ATSREPGVRTEAF
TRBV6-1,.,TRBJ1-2,ASSDPGHKGVGYT
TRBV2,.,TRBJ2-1,ASRESYNEQF
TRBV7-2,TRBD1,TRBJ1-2,ASSGTGTGSANYGYT
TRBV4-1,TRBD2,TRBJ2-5,ASSPIGTSETQY
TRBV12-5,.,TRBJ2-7,ASGLYHEQY
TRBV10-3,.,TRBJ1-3,AISGTRASSGNTIY
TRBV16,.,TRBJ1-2,ASSGELHGYT
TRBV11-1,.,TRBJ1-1,ASSSYVGHPEAF
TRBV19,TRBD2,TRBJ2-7,ASSPGGAREQY
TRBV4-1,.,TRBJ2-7,ASSQGRNEQY
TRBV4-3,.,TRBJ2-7,ASSQDGISYEQY
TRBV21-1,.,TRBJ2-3,ASSKGSEDTQY
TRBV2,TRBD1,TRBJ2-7,ASSWDRVRYEQY
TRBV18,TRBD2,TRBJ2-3,ASSPLAGATDTQY
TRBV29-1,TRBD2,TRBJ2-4,SVEGISGGNIQY
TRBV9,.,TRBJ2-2,ASAKTGNTGELF
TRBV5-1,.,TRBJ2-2,ASRRQPSNTGELF
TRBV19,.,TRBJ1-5,ASSPERGAQPQH
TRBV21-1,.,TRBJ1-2,ASSLRQGVGT
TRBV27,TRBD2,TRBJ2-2,ASSGLAGSGELF
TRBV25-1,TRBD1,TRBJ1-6,ASSITGQNNSPLH
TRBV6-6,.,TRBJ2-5,ASSPREAQY
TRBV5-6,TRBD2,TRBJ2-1,ASSLGLAGSYNEQF
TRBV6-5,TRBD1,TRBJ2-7,ASSSGTGTYEQY
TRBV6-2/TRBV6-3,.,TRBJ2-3,ASSVIGGDTQY
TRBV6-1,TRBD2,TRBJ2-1,ASSVTAGGPPYNEQF
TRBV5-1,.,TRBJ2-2,ASSVDGTGELF
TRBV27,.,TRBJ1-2,ASSLGPGGGNYGYT
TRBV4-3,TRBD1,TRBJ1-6,ASSPGQEPSPLH
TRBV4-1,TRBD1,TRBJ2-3,ASSQALSGQGRGDDTQY
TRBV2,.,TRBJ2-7,ASSLRVIGTYEQY